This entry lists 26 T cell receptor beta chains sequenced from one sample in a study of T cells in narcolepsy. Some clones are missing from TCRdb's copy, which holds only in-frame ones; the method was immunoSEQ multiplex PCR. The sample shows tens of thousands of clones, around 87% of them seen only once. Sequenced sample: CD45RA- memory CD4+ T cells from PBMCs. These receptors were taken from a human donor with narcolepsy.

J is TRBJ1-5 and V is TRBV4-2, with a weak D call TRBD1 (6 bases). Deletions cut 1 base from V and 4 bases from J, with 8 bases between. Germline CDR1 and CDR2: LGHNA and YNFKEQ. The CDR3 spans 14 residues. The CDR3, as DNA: TGTGCCAGCAGCCAAGTGCAGGGGAATCAGCCCCAGCATTTT. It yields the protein CASSQVQGNQPQHF.

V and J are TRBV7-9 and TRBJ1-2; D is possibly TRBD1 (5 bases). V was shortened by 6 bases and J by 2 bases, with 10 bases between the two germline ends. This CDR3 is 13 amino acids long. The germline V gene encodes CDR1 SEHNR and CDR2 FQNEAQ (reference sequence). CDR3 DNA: TGTGCCAGCAGTCCGGGACTGAACTATGGCTACACCTTC. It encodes CASSPGLNYGYTF.

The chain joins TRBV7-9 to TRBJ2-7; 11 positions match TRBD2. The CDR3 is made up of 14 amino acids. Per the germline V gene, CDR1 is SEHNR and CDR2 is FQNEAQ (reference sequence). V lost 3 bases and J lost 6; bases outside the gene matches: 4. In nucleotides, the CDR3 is TGTGCCAGCAGCTTTAGCGGGGGGGCGGCCGAGCAGTACTTC. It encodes CASSFSGGAAEQYF.

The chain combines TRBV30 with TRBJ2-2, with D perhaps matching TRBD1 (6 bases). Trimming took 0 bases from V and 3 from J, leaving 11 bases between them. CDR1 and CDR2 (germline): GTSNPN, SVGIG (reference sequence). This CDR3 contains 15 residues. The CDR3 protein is CAWSVLSGDTGELFF. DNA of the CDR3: TGTGCCTGGAGTGTACTCTCAGGGGACACCGGGGAGCTGTTTTTT.

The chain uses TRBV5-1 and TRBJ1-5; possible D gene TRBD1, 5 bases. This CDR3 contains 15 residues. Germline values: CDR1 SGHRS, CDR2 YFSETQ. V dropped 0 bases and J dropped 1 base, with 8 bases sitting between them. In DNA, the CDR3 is TGCGCCAGCAGCTTGGGGGGGTCCAGCAATCAGCCCCAGCATTTT. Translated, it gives CASSLGGSSNQPQHF.

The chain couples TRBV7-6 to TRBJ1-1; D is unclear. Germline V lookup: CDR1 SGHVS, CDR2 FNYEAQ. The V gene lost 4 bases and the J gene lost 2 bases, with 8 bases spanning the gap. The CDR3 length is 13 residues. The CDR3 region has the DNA TGTGCCAGCAGCTCACAACTCAACACTGAAGCTTTCTTT. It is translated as CASSSQLNTEAFF.

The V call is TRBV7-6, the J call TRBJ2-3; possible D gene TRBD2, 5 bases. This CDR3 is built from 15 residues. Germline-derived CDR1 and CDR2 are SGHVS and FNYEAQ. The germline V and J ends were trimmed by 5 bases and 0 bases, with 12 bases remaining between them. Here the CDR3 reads CASSRSGTSTDTQYF. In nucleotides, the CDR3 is TGTGCCAGCAGCCGGAGCGGAACTAGCACAGATACGCAGTATTTT. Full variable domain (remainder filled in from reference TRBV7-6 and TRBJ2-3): GAGVSQSPRYKVTKRGQDVALRCDPISGHVSLYWYRQALGQGPEFLTYFNYEAQQDKSGLPNDRFSAERPEGSISTLTIQRTEQRDSAMYRCASSRSGTSTDTQYFGPGTRLTVL.

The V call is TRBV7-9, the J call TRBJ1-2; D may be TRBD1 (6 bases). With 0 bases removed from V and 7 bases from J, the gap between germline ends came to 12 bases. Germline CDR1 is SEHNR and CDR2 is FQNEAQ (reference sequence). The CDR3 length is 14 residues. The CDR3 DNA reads TGTGCCAGCAGCTTAGCGCAGGACAGCGGTGGCTACACCTTC. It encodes CASSLAQDSGGYTF.

The CDR3 here is CASSQGYLSGNTIYF. DNA for the CDR3: TGCGCCAGCAGCCAAGGTTATCTCTCTGGAAACACCATATATTTT. The chain uses TRBV4-3 and TRBJ1-3; D is undetermined. The CDR3 has 15 amino acids. Between the trimmed V and J ends, which lost 1 base and 0 bases, there was a span of 7 bases. Germline assignment: CDR1 LGHNA and CDR2 YSLEER.

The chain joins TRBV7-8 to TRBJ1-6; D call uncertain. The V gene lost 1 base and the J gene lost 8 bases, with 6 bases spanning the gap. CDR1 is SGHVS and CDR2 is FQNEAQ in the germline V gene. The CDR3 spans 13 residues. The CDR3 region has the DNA TGTGCCAGCAGCTTAGAATTCGATTCACCCCTCCACTTT. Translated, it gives CASSLEFDSPLHF.

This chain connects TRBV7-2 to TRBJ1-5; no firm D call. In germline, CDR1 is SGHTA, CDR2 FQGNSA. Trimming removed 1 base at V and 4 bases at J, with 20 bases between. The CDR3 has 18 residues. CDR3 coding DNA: TGTGCCAGCAGCTTAGTCTTTCTAGGGCAGGCGAGGAATCAGCCCCAGCATTTT. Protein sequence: CASSLVFLGQARNQPQHF.

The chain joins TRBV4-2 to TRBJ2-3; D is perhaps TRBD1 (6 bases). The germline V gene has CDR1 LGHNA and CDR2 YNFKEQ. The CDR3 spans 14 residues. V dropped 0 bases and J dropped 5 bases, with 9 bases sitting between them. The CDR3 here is CASSQDRGGDTQYF. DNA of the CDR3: TGTGCCAGCAGCCAAGACAGAGGGGGAGATACGCAGTATTTT.

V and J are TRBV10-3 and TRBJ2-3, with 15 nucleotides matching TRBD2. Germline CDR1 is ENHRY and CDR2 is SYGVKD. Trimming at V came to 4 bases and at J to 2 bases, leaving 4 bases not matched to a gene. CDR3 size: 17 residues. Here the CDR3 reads CAISGRTSGRATDTQYF. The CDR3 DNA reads TGTGCCATCAGTGGGCGGACTAGCGGGAGGGCCACAGATACGCAGTATTTT.

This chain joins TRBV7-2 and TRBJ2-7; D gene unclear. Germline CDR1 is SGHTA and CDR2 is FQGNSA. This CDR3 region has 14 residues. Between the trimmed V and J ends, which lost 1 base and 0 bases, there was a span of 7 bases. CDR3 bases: TGTGCCAGCAGCTTAGAGTGGAGCTCCTACGAGCAGTACTTC. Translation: CASSLEWSSYEQYF.

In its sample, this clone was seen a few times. CDR3 residues: CASSLGTGGLETQYF. CDR3 coding DNA: TGCGCCAGCAGCCTGGGAACAGGGGGGTTAGAGACCCAGTACTTC. V and J are TRBV5-1 and TRBJ2-5; the match to TRBD1 covers 8 bases. The germline V gene has CDR1 SGHRS and CDR2 YFSETQ. The CDR3 has 15 residues. V trimming: 4 bases; J trimming: 4 bases; junction bases outside the gene matches: 9.

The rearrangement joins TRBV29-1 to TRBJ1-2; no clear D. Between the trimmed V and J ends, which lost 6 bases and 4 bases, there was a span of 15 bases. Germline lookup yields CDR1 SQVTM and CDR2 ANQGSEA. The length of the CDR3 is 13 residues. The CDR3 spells CSVPTLGSYGYTF. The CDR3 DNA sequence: TGCAGCGTACCAACGCTCGGCAGCTATGGCTACACCTTC.

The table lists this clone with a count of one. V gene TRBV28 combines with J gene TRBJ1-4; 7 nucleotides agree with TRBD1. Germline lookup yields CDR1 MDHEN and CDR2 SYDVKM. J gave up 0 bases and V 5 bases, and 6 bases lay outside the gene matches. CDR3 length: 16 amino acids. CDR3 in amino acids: CASSLKGASTNEKLFF. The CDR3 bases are TGTGCCAGCAGTCTGAAGGGGGCATCAACTAATGAAAAACTGTTTTTT. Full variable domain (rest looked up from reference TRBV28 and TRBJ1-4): DVKVTQSSRYLVKRTGEKVFLECVQDMDHENMFWYRQDPGLGLRLIYFSYDVKMKEKGDIPEGYSVSREKKERFSLILESASTNQTSMYLCASSLKGASTNEKLFFGSGTQLSVL.

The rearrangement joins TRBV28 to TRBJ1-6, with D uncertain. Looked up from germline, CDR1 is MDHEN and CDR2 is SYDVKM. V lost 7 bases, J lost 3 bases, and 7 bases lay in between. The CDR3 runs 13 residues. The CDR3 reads CASTRVYNSPLHF. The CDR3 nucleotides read TGTGCCAGCACCCGGGTCTATAATTCACCCCTCCACTTT.

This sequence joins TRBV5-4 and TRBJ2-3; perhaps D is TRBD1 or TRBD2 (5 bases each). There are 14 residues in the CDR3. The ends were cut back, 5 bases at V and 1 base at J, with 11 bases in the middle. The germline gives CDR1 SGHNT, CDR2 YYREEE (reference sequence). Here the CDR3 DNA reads TGTGCCAGCAGATCGATGGGGGGCACAGATACGCAGTATTTT. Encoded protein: CASRSMGGTDTQYF.

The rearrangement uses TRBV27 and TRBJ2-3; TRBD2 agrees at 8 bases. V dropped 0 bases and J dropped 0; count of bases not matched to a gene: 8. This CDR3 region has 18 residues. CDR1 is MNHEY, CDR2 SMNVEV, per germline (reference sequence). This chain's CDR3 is CASSLSPSLADSTDTQYF. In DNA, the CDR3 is TGTGCCAGCAGTTTATCCCCCTCACTAGCGGATAGCACAGATACGCAGTATTTT.

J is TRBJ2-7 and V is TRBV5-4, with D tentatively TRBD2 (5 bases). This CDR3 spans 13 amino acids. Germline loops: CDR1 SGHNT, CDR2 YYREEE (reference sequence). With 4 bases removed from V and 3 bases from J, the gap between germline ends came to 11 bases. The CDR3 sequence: CASSPTGSYEQYF. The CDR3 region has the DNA TGTGCCAGCAGCCCGACGGGGAGCTACGAGCAGTACTTC. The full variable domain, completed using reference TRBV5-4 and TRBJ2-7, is ETGVTQSPTHLIKTRGQQVTLRCSSQSGHNTVSWYQQALGQGPQFIFQYYREEENGRGNFPPRFSGLQFPNYSSELNVNALELDDSALYLCASSPTGSYEQYFGPGTRLTVT.

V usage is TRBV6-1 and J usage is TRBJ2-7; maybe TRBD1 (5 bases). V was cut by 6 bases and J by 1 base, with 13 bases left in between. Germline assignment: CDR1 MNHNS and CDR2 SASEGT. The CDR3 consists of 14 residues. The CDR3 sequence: CASRERQRSYEQYF. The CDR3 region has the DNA TGTGCCAGCAGGGAGCGACAGCGTTCCTACGAGCAGTACTTC.

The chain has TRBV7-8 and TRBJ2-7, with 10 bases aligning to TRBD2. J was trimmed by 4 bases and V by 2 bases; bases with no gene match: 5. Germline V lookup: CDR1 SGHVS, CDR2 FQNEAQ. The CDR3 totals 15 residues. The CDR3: CASSLLSGRWYEQYF. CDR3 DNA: TGTGCCAGCAGCTTACTTAGCGGGAGGTGGTACGAGCAGTACTTC. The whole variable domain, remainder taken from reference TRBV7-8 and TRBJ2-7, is GAGVSQSPRYKVAKRGQDVALRCDPISGHVSLFWYQQALGQGPEFLTYFQNEAQLDKSGLPSDRFFAERPEGSVSTLKIQRTQQEDSAVYLCASSLLSGRWYEQYFGPGTRLTVT.

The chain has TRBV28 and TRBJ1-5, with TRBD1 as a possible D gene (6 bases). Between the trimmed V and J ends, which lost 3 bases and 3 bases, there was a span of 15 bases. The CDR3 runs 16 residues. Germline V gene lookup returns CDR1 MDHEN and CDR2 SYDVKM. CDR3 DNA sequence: TGTGCCAGCAGTTTCAACTCGGGACACTTCAATCAGCCCCAGCATTTT. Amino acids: CASSFNSGHFNQPQHF.

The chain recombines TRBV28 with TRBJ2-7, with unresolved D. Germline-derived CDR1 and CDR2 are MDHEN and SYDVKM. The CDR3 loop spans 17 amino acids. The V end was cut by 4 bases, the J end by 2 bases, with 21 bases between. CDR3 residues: CASSSFHSPVNPYEQYF. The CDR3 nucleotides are TGTGCCAGCAGTTCGTTCCACAGCCCAGTAAATCCCTACGAGCAGTACTTC.

CDR3 residues: CASSIGREYNEQFF. The CDR3 DNA reads as TGTGCCAGTAGTATAGGCAGGGAATACAATGAGCAGTTCTTC. The chain couples TRBV19 to TRBJ2-1, with a weak D call TRBD1 (5 bases). The V end lost 1 base, the J end lost 4 bases, and 8 bases lay between the germline ends. From germline, CDR1 is LNHDA and CDR2 SQIVND (reference sequence). CDR3 length: 14 amino acids.